This T cell receptor (beta chain) was observed in a study of T cell repertoires in cytomegalovirus infection. Overall study context: CMV infection and matching HLA type were both indicated by public TCR beta signatures. Study findings and constraints: HLA-C-restricted, CMV-specific TCR beta clonotypes were dominant ex vivo.

TCRdb re-called the reads with MiXCR, one entry per CDR3 protein. The table lists more than 85,000 distinct CDR3 sequences, more than 15% of them singletons, with about 8.8% in the top ten. The CDR3 length is 15 residues. V was pared by 4 bases and J by 7 bases, with 19 bases between. The germline CDR1 and CDR2 sequences are ENHRY and SYGVKD. As to this clonotype: Its antigen is still unknown.

The source of this sequence is a human donor in good health (CMV status not recorded). Some clones in this sample may be carry-over from other donors' samples. The specimen was PBMCs. V gene TRBV10-3 combines with J gene TRBJ1-1; a weak D match, TRBD1 (5 bases). The CDR3 DNA reads TGTGCCATCAGTGGTTCGGGACCCCTGAACGGTGAAGCTTTCTTT. Protein sequence: CAISGSGPLNGEAFF.